What follows are 10 T cell receptor beta chains derived from one specimen sequenced in a study of shared clonotypes between healthy human individuals. Profiling relied on immunoSEQ multiplex PCR, and the TCRdb table lists in-frame clones only, not all of them. The sample has 600,000 to 750,000 clones, about three quarters seen once. Sample: memory CD4+ T cells sorted from blood. Subset specified: CD45RA-negative fraction. Every receptor here comes from a woman aged 30 to 39 in good health.

The sample holds a few counts of this clone. The V call is TRBV10-1, the J call TRBJ2-3; TRBD1 agrees at 7 bases. V shed 6 bases, J shed 0 bases, and the junction held 6 bases outside the gene matches. CDR1 is WNHNN and CDR2 is SYGVQD in the germline V gene (reference sequence). This CDR3 contains 15 residues. Here the CDR3 DNA reads TGCGCCAGCAGCCAGACAGGGTTTAGCACAGATACGCAGTATTTT. Translating it yields CASSQTGFSTDTQYF.

V gene TRBV20-1 combines with J gene TRBJ1-1, with no clear D. V lost 3 bases and J lost 3, with 5 bases in between. Germline loops: CDR1 DFQATT, CDR2 SNEGSKA (reference sequence). The CDR3 spans 11 residues. CDR3 nucleotides: TGCAGTGCTAGTCCATACACTGAAGCTTTCTTT. Amino acid sequence: CSASPYTEAFF.

This chain links TRBV5-1 with TRBJ1-5; 8 nucleotides match TRBD1. The V gene's germline CDR1 is SGHRS and CDR2 YFSETQ. The V gene end was trimmed by 4 bases and the J gene end by 7 bases; junction bases not matched to a gene: 7. The CDR3 extends over 14 amino acids. The CDR3 DNA reads TGCGCCAGCAGCCCAGGACAGGGAGAGCAGCCCCAGCATTTT. It yields the protein CASSPGQGEQPQHF.

The CDR3 loop reads CASSLIGSGKFNEQFF. CDR3 coding DNA: TGTGCCAGCAGCCTTATTGGGAGCGGGAAATTCAATGAGCAGTTCTTC. The chain is built from TRBV4-2 and TRBJ2-1; 7 nucleotides agree with TRBD2. Germline loops: CDR1 LGHNA, CDR2 YNFKEQ. This CDR3 spans 16 amino acids. V dropped 4 bases and J dropped 6; count of bases not matched to a gene: 12.

This clone was seen a few times. In the same sample, other DNA sequences code for this CDR3. This chain uses TRBV29-1 with TRBJ2-5, with D uncertain. Trimming cost V 2 bases and J 5 bases, with 9 bases left between them. The germline gives CDR1 SQVTM, CDR2 ANQGSEA. The CDR3 contains 12 residues. In nucleotides, the CDR3 is TGCAGCGTTGAACGGGCTGGGGAGACCCAGTACTTC. Its protein product is CSVERAGETQYF. Together with reference TRBV29-1 and TRBJ2-5, the CDR3 gives the full variable domain: SAVISQKPSRDICQRGTSLTIQCQVDSQVTMMFWYRQQPGQSLTLIATANQGSEATYESGFVIDKFPISRPNLTFSTLTVSNMSPEDSSIYLCSVERAGETQYFGPGTRLLVL.

This clone turned up a few times. The genes are TRBV27 and TRBJ2-3; 11 positions match TRBD2. The CDR3 spans 14 residues. V shed 6 bases and J 9 bases; nucleotides not matched to a gene: 8. Germline values: CDR1 MNHEY, CDR2 SMNVEV (reference sequence). The CDR3 region is CASSTLAGGRTQYF. The CDR3 nucleotides read TGTGCCAGCAGCACTCTAGCGGGAGGTAGGACGCAGTATTTT.

The chain couples TRBV5-1 to TRBJ2-1; 9 bases agree with TRBD2. The trim removed 0 bases at V and 7 bases at J, leaving 8 bases unmatched. In germline, CDR1 is SGHRS, CDR2 YFSETQ. This CDR3 has 16 amino acids. CDR3 in amino acids: CASSLDSGSPGNEQFF. The CDR3 DNA reads as TGCGCCAGCAGCTTGGATAGCGGGAGTCCGGGGAATGAGCAGTTCTTC.

The chain uses TRBV7-9 and TRBJ2-2; 10 bases line up with TRBD2. V shed 7 bases and J 5 bases; nucleotides not matched to a gene: 10. This CDR3 has 16 amino acids. Germline loops: CDR1 SEHNR, CDR2 FQNEAQ (reference sequence). The CDR3 is CASTLPGTSETGELFF. CDR3 nucleotide sequence: TGTGCCAGCACACTGCCCGGGACTAGCGAAACCGGGGAGCTGTTTTTT.

This clone occurred once. This chain connects TRBV10-3 to TRBJ2-7; 9 bases are a match to TRBD1. This CDR3 has 15 residues. J gave up 3 bases and V 3 bases, and 6 bases lay outside the gene matches. Germline V gene lookup returns CDR1 ENHRY and CDR2 SYGVKD. CDR3 sequence: CAISDPDRGLYEQYF. CDR3 nucleotide sequence: TGTGCCATCAGTGACCCGGACAGGGGACTCTACGAGCAGTACTTC.

The chain couples TRBV11-2 to TRBJ2-3; tentatively, D is TRBD2 (6 bases). The V gene's germline CDR1 is SGHAT and CDR2 FQNNGV. This CDR3 region has 13 residues. V lost 6 bases and J lost 2, with 9 bases in between. Written as DNA, the CDR3 is TGTGCCAGCAGGGACTACGACACAGATACGCAGTATTTT. Amino acids: CASRDYDTDTQYF.